This TCR beta chain was obtained from a study of blood T cell repertoires in COVID-19. Whole-study context: Italy, Spain and the United States were the sources of the convalescent and acute COVID-19 samples.

With 2 bases clipped from V and 3 bases from J, the junction kept 10 bases outside the gene matches. There are 17 residues in the CDR3. Germline assignment: CDR1 MNHEY and CDR2 SVGEGT. Method: immunoSEQ multiplex PCR; TCRdb's copy keeps in-frame clones and lacks some. The data hold 200,000 to 300,000 clones, with 75% to 85% observed a single time. Sequenced sample: peripheral blood. The J gene is TRBJ1-5, the V gene TRBV6-2 or TRBV6-3; 7 nucleotides agree with TRBD1. The TCR was taken from a man aged 35 to 55 who had recovered from COVID-19. In nucleotides, the CDR3 is TGTGCCAGCAGTTACAAGAGGGGGCGTGGGGACAATCAGCCCCAGCATTTT. It codes for CASSYKRGRGDNQPQHF.